What follows is one TCR beta chain and its context. The antigen remains undetermined. The length of the CDR3 is 15 residues. CDR1 and CDR2 from the germline V gene are SGHDT and YYEEEE. After removal of 0 bases from V and 5 bases from J, the junction contained 2 bases not matched to a gene. Each cell subset's genomic DNA was divided evenly among several immunoSEQ plates. Original data processing: There were no quality scores in the junction-only immunoSEQ sequences, so filtering differed. TCRdb keeps only in-frame clones here, not all; method: immunoSEQ multiplex PCR. V, J and clone size reflect that table, while D and trimming were determined from the DNA. The table lists more than 400,000 clones, about 78% of them singletons. The data originate from a study of shared clonotypes between healthy human individuals. Study-level findings and limits: Donors were few, which limited the genetic and exposure-history diversity represented.

V gene TRBV5-6 combines with J gene TRBJ1-6; 7 bases fit TRBD1. The sequence derives from a middle-aged woman in good health. Some clones in this sample may be carry-over from other donors' samples. Sequencing input: PBMCs. The CDR3 nucleotides are TGTGCCAGCAGCTTGGCTCAGGGGGATAATTCACCCCTCCACTTT. Translation gives CASSLAQGDNSPLHF. Full variable domain (remainder filled in from reference TRBV5-6 and TRBJ1-6): DAGVTQSPTHLIKTRGQQVTLRCSPKSGHDTVSWYQQALGQGPQFIFQYYEEEERQRGNFPDRFSGHQFPNYSSELNVNALLLGDSALYLCASSLAQGDNSPLHFGNGTRLTVT.